This TCR beta chain was observed in a study of cytomegalovirus exposure and HLA in healthy donors. TCRdb keeps only in-frame clones here, not all; method: immunoSEQ multiplex PCR. The table records 150,000 to 180,000 clones, 86% of them present only once. With regard to this clone: Other nucleotide sequences from this sample produce the same CDR3.

Looked up from germline, CDR1 is SGHTA and CDR2 is FQGNSA. The CDR3 runs to 13 residues. With V trimmed by 5 bases and J by 6 bases, 5 bases remained unmatched. V is TRBV7-2 and J is TRBJ1-2; 8 bases fit TRBD1. Sequencing was carried out using PBMCs. The sequence was collected from a human donor in good health. CDR3 loop: CASSLQGEDGYTF. CDR3 nucleotides: TGTGCCAGCAGCCTACAGGGGGAAGATGGCTACACCTTC. Filled out from reference TRBV7-2 and TRBJ1-2, the complete variable domain reads GAGVSQSPSNKVTEKGKDVELRCDPISGHTALYWYRQSLGQGLEFLIYFQGNSAPDKSGLPSDRFSAERTGGSVSTLTIQRTQQEDSAVYLCASSLQGEDGYTFGSGTRLTVV.